Shown below are 22 T cell receptor beta chains from a single sample sequenced in a study of vaccination effects on CD4 cells after COVID-19. Their recognized antigens are unknown. Data came from immunoSEQ multiplex PCR; TCRdb stores just in-frame clones and leaves some out. The table records tens of thousands of clones, roughly 80% of them present only once. CD4+ T cell isolation took place after nine to eleven days of culture. Participants each got two BNT162b2 or mRNA-1273 vaccine doses. The sample here was CD4+ T cells from PBMCs cultured without peptide, taken after COVID-19 vaccination. The receptors derive from a human donor who received a COVID-19 vaccine.

J is TRBJ1-6 and V is TRBV6-5; the D is unclear. Trimming removed 0 bases from V and 8 bases from J, with 5 bases in between. CDR3 size: 13 residues. Germline CDR1 reads MNHEY; CDR2 reads SVGAGI. CDR3 DNA: TGTGCCAGCAGTTACTCAGGTCATTCACCCCTCCACTTT. Amino acids: CASSYSGHSPLHF.

This chain links TRBV27 with TRBJ1-2, with D unclear. CDR3 length: 14 amino acids. CDR1 MNHEY and CDR2 SMNVEV come from the germline V gene (reference sequence). V lost 10 bases to trimming and J lost 0 bases, with 15 bases between them. The DNA for the CDR3 is TGTGCCACCTCTCGTGCGCAAACTAACTATGGCTACACCTTC. Protein sequence: CATSRAQTNYGYTF.

As concerns this clone: Other nucleotide sequences from this sample produce the same CDR3. The J gene is TRBJ1-4, the V gene TRBV28; a possible D gene is TRBD1 (6 bases). Trimming left V 6 bases short and J 1 base short, with 9 bases between. This CDR3 comprises 14 residues. From germline, CDR1 is MDHEN and CDR2 SYDVKM. CDR3 in DNA: TGTGCCAGCAGCTCACAGGGAACTAATGAAAAACTGTTTTTT. Protein product: CASSSQGTNEKLFF.

V and J are TRBV30 and TRBJ1-2, with unresolved D. The CDR3 loop spans 11 amino acids. Germline V gene lookup returns CDR1 GTSNPN and CDR2 SVGIG (reference sequence). V lost 5 bases and J lost 3, with 7 bases in between. The CDR3 bases are TGTGCCTGGGGACGAGACTATGGCTACACCTTC. This translates into CAWGRDYGYTF. The entire variable domain, with the rest obtained from reference TRBV30 and TRBJ1-2, is as follows: SQTIHQWPATLVQPVGSPLSLECTVEGTSNPNLYWYRQAAGRGLQLLFYSVGIGQISSEVPQNLSASRPQDRQFILSSKKLLLSDSGFYLCAWGRDYGYTFGSGTRLTVV.

This rearrangement joins TRBV7-8 to TRBJ1-1; D gene unclear. CDR3 length: 13 residues. From germline, CDR1 is SGHVS and CDR2 FQNEAQ. V was trimmed by 1 base and J by 4 bases, leaving 7 bases between them. The DNA for the CDR3 is TGTGCCAGCAGCTTAGTTGCGAGCACTGAAGCTTTCTTT. This translates into CASSLVASTEAFF.

CDR3 in amino acids: CASSLARGNEKLFF. The CDR3 nucleotides are TGTGCCAGCAGCTTAGCCAGGGGGAATGAAAAACTGTTTTTT. The rearrangement joins TRBV7-2 to TRBJ1-4; 7 nucleotides align to TRBD1. CDR1 SGHTA and CDR2 FQGNSA come from the germline V gene. The CDR3 spans 14 residues. The J segment lost 5 bases and the V segment lost 0 bases, leaving 0 bases of the junction unmatched.

The chain uses TRBV7-3 and TRBJ2-3, with 8 positions matching TRBD2. Germline V gene data show CDR1 as SGHTA and CDR2 as FQGTGA. The CDR3 loop spans 17 amino acids. The V segment lost 0 bases and the J segment 3 bases; nucleotides outside the gene matches: 8. The CDR3 DNA reads as TGTGCCAGCAGCTTAACGTATACGGGGGGGCTAACAGATACGCAGTATTTT. Translated, it gives CASSLTYTGGLTDTQYF.

V is TRBV18 and J is TRBJ2-7; the D gene could be TRBD1 or TRBD2 (5 bases each). This CDR3 contains 14 residues. Germline V gene lookup returns CDR1 KGHSH and CDR2 LQKENI. Trimming pared 5 bases from V and 3 bases from J, leaving 14 bases between. CDR3 coding DNA: TGTGCCAGCTCAAAAGGGGACGGTAGCTACGAGCAGTACGTC. Protein sequence: CASSKGDGSYEQYV.

The CDR3 loop is CATRGGTSGYNEQFF. In DNA, the CDR3 is TGTGCCACCAGGGGAGGGACTAGCGGATACAATGAGCAGTTCTTC. The V gene is TRBV24-1, the J gene TRBJ2-1; TRBD2 agrees at 11 bases. J was trimmed by 4 bases and V by 7 bases; bases with no gene match: 5. The length of the CDR3 is 15 residues. Germline CDR1 reads KGHDR; CDR2 reads SFDVKD.

The J gene is TRBJ2-7, the V gene TRBV7-2, with a tentative D call TRBD2 (7 bases). The CDR3 has 13 residues. Germline V CDR1 and CDR2: SGHTA, FQGNSA. V gave up 3 bases and J gave up 3 bases, with 9 bases separating them. The CDR3 reads CASSFGGHYEQYV. The CDR3 coding sequence is TGTGCCAGCAGCTTCGGGGGGCACTACGAGCAGTACGTC.

The chain recombines TRBV18 with TRBJ1-2; possibly TRBD1 for D (5 bases). V lost 5 bases and J lost 6, with 16 bases in between. This CDR3 region has 14 residues. Germline-derived CDR1 and CDR2 are KGHSH and LQKENI. CDR3 protein: CASSEGQGYNGYTF. The CDR3, as DNA: TGTGCCAGCTCAGAAGGGCAGGGATACAATGGCTACACCTTC.

V is TRBV7-9 and J is TRBJ2-5, with D uncertain. Trimming stripped 6 bases from V and 5 bases from J, with 13 bases between. Germline CDR1 is SEHNR and CDR2 is FQNEAQ (reference sequence). This CDR3 is 13 amino acids long. This CDR3 reads CASRPSSIETQYF. CDR3 DNA: TGTGCCAGCAGGCCGAGTAGTATTGAGACCCAGTACTTC. Using reference TRBV7-9 and TRBJ2-5 for the parts outside the CDR3, the full variable domain is DTGVSQNPRHKITKRGQNVTFRCDPISEHNRLYWYRQTLGQGPEFLTYFQNEAQLEKSRLLSDRFSAERPKGSFSTLEIQRTEQGDSAMYLCASRPSSIETQYFGPGTRLLVL.

The V call is TRBV19, the J call TRBJ1-2, with 8 bases matching TRBD1. There are 14 residues in the CDR3. J was trimmed by 8 bases and V by 9 bases; bases with no gene match: 14. Germline CDR1 is LNHDA and CDR2 is SQIVND (reference sequence). The CDR3 nucleotides read TGTGCCAGCGTAACCGTGACAGGGGTAGGCGGCTACACCTTC. It encodes CASVTVTGVGGYTF.

The rearrangement joins TRBV3-1 (or the pseudogene TRBV3-2) to TRBJ1-2; D call uncertain. V was pared by 4 bases and J by 5 bases, with 17 bases between. Looked up from germline, CDR1 is LGHDT and CDR2 is YNNKEL (reference sequence). There are 15 residues in the CDR3. The CDR3 bases are TGTGCCAGCAGCCCCGGTCTGGGTTTCGGGTATGGCTACACCTTC. The encoded protein is CASSPGLGFGYGYTF.

This clone was observed a few times. The chain is built from TRBV18 and TRBJ2-2; no firm D call. V dropped 3 bases and J dropped 1 base, with 9 bases sitting between them. The germline CDR1 and CDR2 sequences are KGHSH and LQKENI. The CDR3 runs to 15 residues. The DNA for the CDR3 is TGTGCCAGCTCACCTAGTCAGCTGAACACCGGGGAGCTGTTTTTT. It yields the protein CASSPSQLNTGELFF.

The chain is built from TRBV2 and TRBJ2-5; 7 bases fit TRBD2. V dropped 2 bases and J dropped 2; count of bases not matched to a gene: 8. This CDR3 is built from 16 residues. Germline CDR1 reads SNHLY; CDR2 reads FYNNEI. CDR3 DNA sequence: TGTGCCAGCAGTGAAAGACTAGCCCTCCTTCAAGAGACCCAGTACTTC. This encodes CASSERLALLQETQYF.

The V gene is TRBV12-5, the J gene TRBJ2-2, with TRBD1 matching 9 bases. The CDR3 has 16 residues. V lost 0 bases and J lost 3; bases outside the gene matches: 2. The germline CDR1 and CDR2 sequences are LGHNT and FRNRAP. As DNA, the CDR3 is TGTGCTAGTGGTTTGGTACGGACAGGGGACACCGGGGAGCTGTTTTTT. This encodes CASGLVRTGDTGELFF.

The gene calls are TRBV5-1 and TRBJ1-4; 7 positions agree with TRBD1. V lost 3 bases, J lost 7 bases, and 15 bases stayed unmatched. This CDR3 comprises 17 residues. From germline, CDR1 is SGHRS and CDR2 YFSETQ. CDR3 DNA: TGCGCCAGCAGCTCCCAGGGGGGCTACAGGGAAGGTGAAAAACTGTTTTTT. Its translation: CASSSQGGYREGEKLFF.

This clone was found once. V usage is TRBV19 and J usage is TRBJ2-7; D is perhaps TRBD1 (5 bases). The germline V gene encodes CDR1 LNHDA and CDR2 SQIVND (reference sequence). The CDR3 consists of 11 residues. Trimming took 7 bases from V and 4 from J, leaving 8 bases between them. The CDR3, as DNA: TGTGCCAGTAATCCAGGGTACGAGCAGTACGTC. As protein: CASNPGYEQYV.

The rearrangement joins TRBV6-5 to TRBJ1-2, with 7 bases aligning to TRBD1. J was trimmed by 6 bases and V by 6 bases; bases with no gene match: 4. The CDR3 has 12 amino acids. CDR1 MNHEY and CDR2 SVGAGI come from the germline V gene. The CDR3 coding sequence is TGTGCCAGCAGGGACAGGAGGAATGGCTACACCTTC. The encoded protein is CASRDRRNGYTF.

This chain uses TRBV6-5 with TRBJ1-4, with D uncertain. Trimming removed 0 bases at V and 8 bases at J, with 7 bases between. The CDR3 is made up of 13 amino acids. Germline CDR1 is MNHEY and CDR2 is SVGAGI. The CDR3 sequence: CASSYSVGEKLFF. The DNA of the CDR3 is TGTGCCAGCAGTTACTCTGTAGGCGAAAAACTGTTTTTT.

This clone was seen a handful of times. V usage is TRBV29-1 and J usage is TRBJ1-1; weak D call: TRBD1 (6 bases). V dropped 4 bases and J dropped 8 bases, with 8 bases sitting between them. CDR3 length: 10 residues. Germline values: CDR1 SQVTM, CDR2 ANQGSEA. This CDR3 reads CSVVGTEAFF. In nucleotides, the CDR3 is TGCAGCGTTGTAGGGACAGAAGCTTTCTTT.